The clone carrying this TCR beta chain was seen a handful of times. Its antigen is currently unknown. The CDR3 extends over 15 amino acids. The V end lost 2 bases, the J end lost 6 bases, and 13 bases lay between the germline ends. CDR1 and CDR2 from the germline V gene are ENHRY and SYGVKD. The sample is drawn from a study of blood T cells in healthy people across ages. A second PCR, run for 7 to 11 cycles, used a sample-barcoded 5' primer plus a J-beta primer mix. Each cDNA molecule was tagged by a template-switch adaptor with 12 random nucleotides. Samples each returned at least 2.5 million CDR3-containing paired-end reads. One entry per CDR3 protein, called by TCRdb with MiXCR from the 5' RACE reads. The sample shows around 500,000 distinct CDR3 sequences, roughly 48% of them seen only once. Notes on the study in general: Long-lived and aged donors differed, with more naive CD4+ cells and higher diversity in the long-lived. Age showed a roughly linear inverse relationship with TCR beta diversity per million T cells.

The sequence came from a man older than 75 in good health. The specimen was blood. This rearrangement joins TRBV10-3 to TRBJ2-2; D possibly corresponds to TRBD1 (6 bases). The CDR3 nucleotides are TGTGCCATCAGTGAGCCTACAGGGAAGGCCGGGGAGCTGTTTTTT. It specifies CAISEPTGKAGELFF.